Shown below are 3 T cell receptor beta chains from a single sample sequenced in a study of blood T cell repertoires in COVID-19 (TCRdb year 2020). Library method: the immunoSEQ multiplex PCR assay. Entries here come from immuneACCESS through TCRdb and include only in-frame sequences with V and J called. Some clones fail to appear in such tables; in the studies checked, an unresolved V gene covers under half of the shortfall, and the cause of the remainder is unknown. In this sample the table shows 150,000 to 200,000 clones, over 75% of which occur a single time. The ten most abundant clones make up about a tenth of the sample. The specimen was peripheral blood. These receptors all stem from a human donor in a cohort sampled during active COVID-19.

The chain joins TRBV11-3 to TRBJ2-5; tentatively, D is TRBD2 (6 bases). Trimming removed 1 base at V and 4 bases at J, with 7 bases between. The germline gives CDR1 SGHNT, CDR2 YENEEA. The CDR3 contains 13 residues. The DNA for the CDR3 is TGTGCCAGCAGCTTAGGTAGCGGAGAGACCCAGTACTTC. Residues: CASSLGSGETQYF.

The chain joins TRBV6-5 to TRBJ2-7, with TRBD1 matching 8 bases. Germline lookup yields CDR1 MNHEY and CDR2 SVGAGI. The V gene end was trimmed by 4 bases and the J gene end by 6 bases; junction bases not matched to a gene: 5. The CDR3 spans 13 residues. Written as DNA, the CDR3 is TGTGCCAGCAGTTTGGACAGGGATGGCGAGCAGTACTTC. Translating it yields CASSLDRDGEQYF.

The CDR3: CASSWSTGSTEAFF. CDR3 coding DNA: TGTGCCAGCAGCTGGTCGACAGGGAGCACTGAAGCTTTCTTT. This chain links TRBV13 with TRBJ1-1; 7 bases align to TRBD1. Trimming took 4 bases from V and 4 from J; bases not matched to a gene: 6. The CDR3 is made up of 14 amino acids. Germline assignment: CDR1 PRHDT and CDR2 FYEKMQ (reference sequence).